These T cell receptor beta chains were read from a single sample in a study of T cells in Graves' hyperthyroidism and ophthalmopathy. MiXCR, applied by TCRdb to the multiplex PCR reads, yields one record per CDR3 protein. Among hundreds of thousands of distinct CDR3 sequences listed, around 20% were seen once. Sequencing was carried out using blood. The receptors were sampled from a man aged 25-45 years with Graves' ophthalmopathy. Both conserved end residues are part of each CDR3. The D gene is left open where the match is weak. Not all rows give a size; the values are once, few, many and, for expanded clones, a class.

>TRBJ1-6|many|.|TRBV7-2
CASSSRPDLGGRNSPLHF
TGTGCCAGCAGCTCCCGACCGGATCTAGGGGGAAGGAATTCACCCCTCCACTTT
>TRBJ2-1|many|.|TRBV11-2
CASSFQWNEQFF
TGTGCCAGCAGCTTTCAATGGAATGAGCAGTTCTTC
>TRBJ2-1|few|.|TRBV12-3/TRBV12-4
CASSLARSYNEQFF
TGTGCCAGCAGTTTAGCTAGATCCTACAATGAGCAGTTCTTC
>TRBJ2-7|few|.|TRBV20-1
CSAAGTVRLEQYF
TGCAGTGCCGCTGGGACTGTACGCCTCGAGCAGTACTTC
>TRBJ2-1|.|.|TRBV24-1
CATSGTGTPAYNEQFF
TGTGCCACCAGTGGGACCGGGACACCGGCATACAATGAGCAGTTCTTC
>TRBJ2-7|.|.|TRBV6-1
CASSEARGTTYEQYF
TGTGCCAGCAGTGAAGCAAGGGGAACAACCTACGAGCAGTACTTC
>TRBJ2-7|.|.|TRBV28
CASSQNPGPSYEQYF
TGTGCCAGCAGTCAGAATCCGGGGCCATCCTACGAGCAGTACTTC
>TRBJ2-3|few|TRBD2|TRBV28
CASRGTSLTDTQYF
TGTGCCAGCAGAGGGACTAGCCTCACAGATACGCAGTATTTT
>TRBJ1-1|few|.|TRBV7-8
CASSLETREKNTEAFF
TGTGCCAGCAGCTTAGAAACCCGAGAAAAGAACACTGAAGCTTTCTTT
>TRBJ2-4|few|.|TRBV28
CATSGSPGAKNIQYF
TGTGCCACCTCTGGCTCCCCTGGAGCCAAAAACATTCAGTACTTC
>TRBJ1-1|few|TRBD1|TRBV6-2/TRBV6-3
CASSYAWDRGAFF
TGTGCCAGCAGTTATGCCTGGGACAGGGGCGCTTTCTTT
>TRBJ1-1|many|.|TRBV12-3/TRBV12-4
CASSSPFGARDTEAFF
TGTGCCAGCAGTTCCCCATTCGGAGCGAGGGACACTGAAGCTTTCTTT
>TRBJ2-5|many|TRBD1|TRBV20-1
CSARRQGGQETQYF
TGCAGTGCTCGCAGACAGGGCGGGCAAGAGACCCAGTACTTC
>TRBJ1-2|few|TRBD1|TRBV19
CASSILPGTGGGYGYTF
TGTGCCAGTAGTATACTACCCGGGACAGGGGGCGGCTATGGCTACACCTTC
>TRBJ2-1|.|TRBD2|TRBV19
CASSVLAGPSYNEQFF
TGTGCCAGTAGTGTGCTAGCGGGGCCATCCTACAATGAGCAGTTCTTC
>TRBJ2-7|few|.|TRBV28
CASTSGTLSYEQYF
TGTGCCAGCACCTCCGGGACACTTTCCTACGAGCAGTACTTC
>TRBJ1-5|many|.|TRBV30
CAWNSQTDRSPQHF
TGTGCCTGGAACTCCCAGACAGACCGTTCGCCCCAGCATTTT
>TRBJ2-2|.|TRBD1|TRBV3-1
CASSHGTGPTGELFF
TGTGCCAGCAGCCACGGGACAGGGCCCACCGGGGAGCTGTTTTTT
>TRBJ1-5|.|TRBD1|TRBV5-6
CASSGFGTGFNQPQHF
TGTGCCAGCAGCGGCTTCGGGACAGGGTTCAATCAGCCCCAGCATTTT
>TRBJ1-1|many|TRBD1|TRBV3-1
CASSPPTGLTEAFF
TGTGCCAGCAGCCCCCCGACAGGGCTTACTGAAGCTTTCTTT
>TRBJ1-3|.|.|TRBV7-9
CASSLGIGTGNTIYF
TGTGCCAGCAGCTTAGGAATCGGAACTGGAAACACCATATATTTT
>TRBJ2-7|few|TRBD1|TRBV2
CASSGQGIDEQYF
TGTGCCAGCAGTGGACAGGGGATCGACGAGCAGTACTTC
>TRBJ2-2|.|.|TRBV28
CASSFSFVLFERTGARFPGELFF
TGTGCCAGCAGTTTTTCGTTCGTATTGTTCGAGCGGACGGGGGCGCGGTTCCCCGGGGAGCTGTTTTTT
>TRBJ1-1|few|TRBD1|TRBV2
CASGRDRGNAEAFF
TGTGCCAGCGGACGGGACAGGGGGAACGCTGAAGCTTTCTTT
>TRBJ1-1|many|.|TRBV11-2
CASSPQGVGLNTEAFF
TGTGCCAGCAGCCCCCAAGGCGTCGGACTGAACACTGAAGCTTTCTTT
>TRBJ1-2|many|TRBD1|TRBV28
CASSPPGTGYGYTF
TGTGCCAGCAGCCCCCCCGGGACAGGGTATGGCTACACCTTC
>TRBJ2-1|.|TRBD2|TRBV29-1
CSSKLAGVYEQFF
TGCAGCTCGAAACTAGCGGGAGTTTATGAGCAGTTCTTC
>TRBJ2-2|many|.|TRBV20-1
CSASGSRTGELFF
TGCAGTGCTAGCGGGAGCCGTACCGGGGAGCTGTTTTTT
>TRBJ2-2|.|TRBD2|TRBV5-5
CASSSNVWRETGELFF
TGTGCCAGCAGCTCGAATGTGTGGCGGGAGACCGGGGAGCTGTTTTTT
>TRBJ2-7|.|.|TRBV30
CAWSTTVSYEQYF
TGTGCCTGGAGTACGACAGTATCCTACGAGCAGTACTTC
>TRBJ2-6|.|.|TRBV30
CAWSRLGSGANVLTF
TGTGCCTGGAGTCGCTTAGGCTCTGGGGCCAACGTCCTGACTTTC
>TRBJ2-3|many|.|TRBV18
CASSPTQRSTDTQYF
TGTGCCAGCTCACCAACACAGAGGAGCACAGATACGCAGTATTTT
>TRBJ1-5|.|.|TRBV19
CASSIADYSNQPQHF
TGTGCCAGTAGTATAGCGGACTATAGCAATCAGCCCCAGCATTTT
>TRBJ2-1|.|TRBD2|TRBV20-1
CSARAPLTSGTGNEQFF
TGCAGTGCTAGAGCTCCCCTGACTAGCGGGACAGGCAATGAGCAGTTCTTC
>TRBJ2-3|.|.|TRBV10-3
CAISGRGVSTDTQYF
TGTGCCATCAGTGGGCGGGGAGTGAGCACAGATACGCAGTATTTT
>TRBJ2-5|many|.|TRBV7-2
CASSQVLGSQETQYF
TGTGCCAGCAGCCAAGTTCTCGGCAGCCAAGAGACCCAGTACTTC
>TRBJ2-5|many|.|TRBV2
CASETAQETQYF
TGTGCCAGCGAGACCGCTCAAGAGACCCAGTACTTC
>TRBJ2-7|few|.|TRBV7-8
CASSGTRGVEQYF
TGTGCCAGCAGCGGCACGAGAGGGGTCGAGCAGTACTTC
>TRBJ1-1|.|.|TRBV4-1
CASSQVSSGGLYTEAFF
TGCGCCAGCAGCCAAGTGTCATCTGGGGGGCTGTACACTGAAGCTTTCTTT
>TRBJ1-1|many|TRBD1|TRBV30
CARTGPGTEAFF
TGTGCCCGGACAGGGCCGGGCACTGAAGCTTTCTTT
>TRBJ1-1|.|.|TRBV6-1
CASSTPFGGANAFF
TGTGCCAGCAGTACCCCTTTCGGGGGGGCGAACGCTTTCTTT
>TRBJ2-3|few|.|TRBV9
CASSVGGLTDTQYF
TGTGCCAGCAGCGTCGGAGGGTTGACAGATACGCAGTATTTT
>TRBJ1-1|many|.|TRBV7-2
CASTPTGTMNTEAFF
TGTGCCAGCACTCCGACGGGGACAATGAACACTGAAGCTTTCTTT
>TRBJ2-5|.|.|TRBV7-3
CASSKRTQETQYF
TGTGCCAGCAGCAAAAGAACCCAGGAGACCCAGTACTTC
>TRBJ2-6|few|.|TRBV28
CASSPTGDSGANVLTF
TGTGCCAGCAGTCCGACAGGTGACTCTGGGGCCAACGTCCTGACTTTC
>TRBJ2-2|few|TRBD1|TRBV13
CASSEMGQGAGELFF
TGTGCCAGCAGTGAAATGGGACAGGGGGCCGGGGAGCTGTTTTTT
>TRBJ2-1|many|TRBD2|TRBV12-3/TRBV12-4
CASSLRVAGEGEQFF
TGTGCCAGCAGTTTAAGGGTAGCGGGAGAGGGGGAGCAGTTCTTC
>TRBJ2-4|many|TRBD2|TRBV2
CASRALAALGIQYF
TGTGCCAGCAGGGCACTAGCGGCCCTGGGCATTCAGTACTTC
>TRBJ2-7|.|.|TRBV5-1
CASSLGDPAYEQYF
TGCGCCAGCAGCTTGGGGGACCCTGCCTACGAGCAGTACTTC
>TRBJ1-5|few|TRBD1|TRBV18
CASSPTGGGRQPQHF
TGTGCCAGCTCACCGACAGGGGGAGGGCGTCAGCCCCAGCATTTT
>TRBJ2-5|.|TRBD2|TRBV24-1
CATSGASGRYETQYF
TGTGCCACCAGTGGGGCTAGCGGGAGGTATGAGACCCAGTACTTC
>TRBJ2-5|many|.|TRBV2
CASSEASGLFQETQYF
TGTGCCAGCAGTGAAGCGTCAGGACTTTTCCAAGAGACCCAGTACTTC
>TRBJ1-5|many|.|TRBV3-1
CASSQDLPGVQPQHF
TGTGCCAGCAGCCAAGATTTGCCAGGGGTTCAGCCCCAGCATTTT
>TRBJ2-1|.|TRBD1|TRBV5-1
CASSLGRDRGYNEQFF
TGCGCCAGCAGCTTGGGGCGGGACAGGGGGTACAATGAGCAGTTCTTC
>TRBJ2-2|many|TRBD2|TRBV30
CAWSPSGSWVGELFF
TGTGCCTGGAGCCCTAGCGGGAGTTGGGTCGGGGAGCTGTTTTTT
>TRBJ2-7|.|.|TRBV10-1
CASRDYYSWRYEQYF
TGCGCCAGCAGAGATTACTACTCCTGGAGGTACGAGCAGTACTTC
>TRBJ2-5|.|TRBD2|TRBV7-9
CASSLGTSGTRETQYF
TGTGCCAGCAGCCTGGGGACTAGCGGGACAAGGGAGACCCAGTACTTC
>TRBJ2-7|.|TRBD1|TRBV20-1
CSARGRDRGLGEQYF
TGCAGTGCTAGAGGCCGGGACAGGGGGCTCGGCGAGCAGTACTTC
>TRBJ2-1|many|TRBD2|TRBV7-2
CASSPSGSIANEQFF
TGTGCCAGCAGTCCTAGCGGGAGTATTGCTAATGAGCAGTTCTTC
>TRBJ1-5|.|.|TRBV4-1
CASSQGFGHYSNQPQHF
TGCGCCAGCAGCCAGGGGTTCGGACATTATAGCAATCAGCCCCAGCATTTT